These 9 T cell receptor beta chains were sequenced from one sample in a study of kidney transplant recipient with SARS-CoV-2 infection. MiXCR, run by TCRdb on the reads, gives a single entry per CDR3 protein. The table has 200,000 to 300,000 distinct CDR3 sequences, more than 25% seen once. The starting material was a blood sample, obtained at baseline and on day 111 from a kidney transplant recipient. Receptor source: a male patient aged 25-45 years who had COVID-19 and was a kidney transplant recipient. T cells may partly derive from the graft donor.

About this clonotype itself: Possible read error: a much larger clone is one base away. The chain is built from TRBV12-3 or TRBV12-4 and TRBJ2-5; weak D call: TRBD1 (5 bases). This CDR3 is 15 amino acids long. For the CDR3, the DNA is TGTGCCAGCAGTTTAAGTAGGACACCTCAAGGGACCCAGTACTTC. It specifies CASSLSRTPQGTQYF.

This clonotype was seen many times. The chain carries TRBV28 and TRBJ2-7; 7 positions match TRBD2. Losses at the gene ends were 4 bases for V and 6 bases for J; bases not matched to a gene: 6. CDR3 size: 13 residues. The V gene's germline CDR1 is MDHEN and CDR2 SYDVKM. In DNA form, the CDR3 reads TGTGCCAGCAGTTCCGCGGGAGAAGGCGAGCAGTACTTC. This gives the protein CASSSAGEGEQYF.

This clonotype came up many times. This sequence joins TRBV2 and TRBJ1-1; a weak D match, TRBD1 (5 bases). The CDR3 totals 11 residues. From germline, CDR1 is SNHLY and CDR2 FYNNEI. Trimming shortened V by 7 bases and J by 7 bases, and 10 bases separated the two germline ends. The CDR3 loop is CASTPGLEAFF. The CDR3 DNA reads as TGTGCCAGCACCCCGGGACTTGAAGCTTTCTTT.

This clonotype was observed a handful of times. The CDR3 sequence is CASSLGAGVGAKNIQYF. The CDR3 DNA sequence: TGTGCCAGCAGCTTAGGGGCAGGGGTGGGGGCCAAAAACATTCAGTACTTC. The chain joins TRBV7-2 to TRBJ2-4; a possible D gene is TRBD1 (6 bases). The V and J ends lost 1 base and 1 base respectively, with 14 bases between them. Per germline, CDR1 SGHTA and CDR2 FQGNSA. The CDR3 contains 17 residues.

This clonotype has a handful of counts. A junction end diverges from the germline sequence, so it may reflect a read error. The CDR3 is CANSSASTATYEQYF. As DNA, the CDR3 is TGTGCCAACAGCAGCGCGTCTACAGCGACCTACGAGCAGTACTTC. This chain joins TRBV5-4 and TRBJ2-7; D call uncertain. This CDR3 has 15 residues. CDR1 and CDR2 (germline): SGHNT, YYREEE (reference sequence).

This clonotype has ten or more counts. The chain carries TRBV4-2 and TRBJ2-1, with 13 bases aligning to TRBD2. CDR1 LGHNA and CDR2 YNFKEQ come from the germline V gene. Germline trimming cut 4 bases from V and 6 bases from J; bases unmatched to any gene: 3. The CDR3 runs 15 residues. The CDR3 loop reads CASSRTSGGPNEQFF. CDR3 bases: TGTGCCAGCAGCCGGACTAGCGGGGGACCCAATGAGCAGTTCTTC.

This clonotype was observed at least ten times. The V and J genes are TRBV19 and TRBJ2-7; 10 bases fit TRBD1. The DNA matches TRBJ2-5 better at its end, which makes the J call doubtful. The CDR3 spans 14 residues. The V gene's germline CDR1 is LNHDA and CDR2 SQIVND (reference sequence). DNA for the CDR3: TGTGCCAGTACCCAGACAGGGGGCGCGGAGACCCAGTACTTC. Its translation is CASTQTGGAETQYF.

This clonotype appeared many times. The chain links TRBV6-4 to TRBJ1-2; D uncertain. The CDR3 runs 17 residues. From germline, CDR1 is MRHNA and CDR2 SNTAGT. The V end lost 5 bases, the J end lost 4 bases, and 23 bases lay between the germline ends. CDR3 sequence: CASSWQCSHGKTYGYTF. The CDR3 DNA is TGTGCCAGCAGTTGGCAGTGCTCACACGGAAAGACCTATGGCTACACCTTC.

On this clonotype: This clone may be a read error of a much larger clone one base away. In this CDR3 the conserved last residue, phenylalanine or tryptophan, is missing, so a read error is likely. In DNA form, the CDR3 reads TGCAGTGCTGGTACCGGGGGAGACTACAATGAGCAGTTCCTC. Its protein product is CSAGTGGDYNEQFL. This chain uses TRBV20-1 with TRBJ2-1; a possible D gene is TRBD2 (6 bases). Trimming took off 5 bases at V and 3 bases at J, with 14 bases between the two ends. CDR1 DFQATT and CDR2 SNEGSKA come from the germline V gene (reference sequence). This CDR3 has 14 amino acids.